This T cell receptor (beta chain) was documented in a study of T cell clusters in autoimmune cytopenias. Across the study: TRB sequencing had a median around 52,000 reads and 2,500 or so distinct clonotypes per sample. General study results and limits: Primary autoimmune cytopenia patients seemingly lacked the physiological T cell clusters found in healthy donors.

TRB was amplified from approximately 250 ng of peripheral blood genomic DNA per sample. The CDR3 spans 14 residues. Germline V gives CDR1 MNHNY, CDR2 SVGAGI (reference sequence). TRB rearrangements were amplified by touch-down multiplex PCR with mixed TRB-A/B primers. Reprocessing the multiplex PCR reads, TCRdb reports a single entry for every CDR3 protein and omits DNA. Found here are fewer than 3,000 distinct CDR3 sequences; the top ten clones hold roughly 40%. As concerns this clonotype: Its antigen is not known.

V is TRBV6-6 and J is TRBJ1-1; as DNA is missing, the TRBD1 call by TCRdb cannot be tested. The TCR was taken from a human donor with an autoimmune cytopenia or autoimmune hepatitis (not recorded which). Sequenced input: peripheral blood. The CDR3 loop reads CASRQGYGGTEAFF.